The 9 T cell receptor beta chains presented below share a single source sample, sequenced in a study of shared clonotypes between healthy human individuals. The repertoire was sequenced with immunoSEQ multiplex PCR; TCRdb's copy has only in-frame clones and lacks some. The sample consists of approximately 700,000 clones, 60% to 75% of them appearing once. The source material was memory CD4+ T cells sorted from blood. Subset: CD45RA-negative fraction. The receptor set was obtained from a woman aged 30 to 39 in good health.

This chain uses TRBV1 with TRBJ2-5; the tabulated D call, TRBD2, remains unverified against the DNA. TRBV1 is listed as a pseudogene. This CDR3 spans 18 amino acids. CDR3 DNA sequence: TGCACCAGCAGCCAACTCCCTACGGGAGATCCCTTCCAAGAGACCCAGTACTTC. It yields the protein CTSSQLPTGDPFQETQYF.

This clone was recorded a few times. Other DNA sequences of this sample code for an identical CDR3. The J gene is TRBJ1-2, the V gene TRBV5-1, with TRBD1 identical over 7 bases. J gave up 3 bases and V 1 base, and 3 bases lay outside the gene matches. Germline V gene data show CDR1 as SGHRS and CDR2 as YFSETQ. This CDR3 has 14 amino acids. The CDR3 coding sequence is TGCGCCAGCAGCTTGACAGGGACAGACTATGGCTACACCTTC. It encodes CASSLTGTDYGYTF.

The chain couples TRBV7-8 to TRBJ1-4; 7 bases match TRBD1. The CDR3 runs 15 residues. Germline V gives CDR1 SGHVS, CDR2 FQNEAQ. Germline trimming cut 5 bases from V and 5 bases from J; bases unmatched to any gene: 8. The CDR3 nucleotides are TGTGCCAGCAGCCTTACGGGACAGAAGAATGAAAAACTGTTTTTT. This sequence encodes CASSLTGQKNEKLFF.

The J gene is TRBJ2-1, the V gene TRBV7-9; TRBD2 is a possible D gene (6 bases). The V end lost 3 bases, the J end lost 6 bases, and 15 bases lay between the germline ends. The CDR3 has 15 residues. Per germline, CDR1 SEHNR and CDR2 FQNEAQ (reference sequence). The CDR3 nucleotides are TGTGCCAGCAGCTTCGGACTACCCCTTCTCAATGAGCAGTTCTTC. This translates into CASSFGLPLLNEQFF.

The CDR3 DNA reads as TGCGCCAGCAGCCTGAAGGGCTCGGACAGGGGATTTGAAGCTTTCTTT. Protein sequence: CASSLKGSDRGFEAFF. The J gene is TRBJ1-1, the V gene TRBV5-1; TRBD1 agrees at 9 bases. With 4 bases clipped from V and 7 bases from J, the junction kept 14 bases outside the gene matches. From germline, CDR1 is SGHRS and CDR2 YFSETQ. The CDR3 covers 16 residues.

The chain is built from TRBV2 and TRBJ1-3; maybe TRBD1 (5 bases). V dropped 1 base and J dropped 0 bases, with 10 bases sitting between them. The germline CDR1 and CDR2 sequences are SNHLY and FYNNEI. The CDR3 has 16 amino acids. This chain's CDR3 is CASSEDRGFSGNTIYF. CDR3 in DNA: TGTGCCAGCAGTGAAGATCGGGGGTTCTCTGGAAACACCATATATTTT.

The CDR3 nucleotides read TGTGCCTGGAGAAGCGGTCTAGCGGGAGCTGAGACCCAGTACTTC. This translates into CAWRSGLAGAETQYF. The V and J genes are TRBV30 and TRBJ2-5; 10 bases agree with TRBD2. The CDR3 is 15 residues long. Trimming at V came to 3 bases and at J to 5 bases, leaving 9 bases not matched to a gene. The germline gives CDR1 GTSNPN, CDR2 SVGIG (reference sequence).

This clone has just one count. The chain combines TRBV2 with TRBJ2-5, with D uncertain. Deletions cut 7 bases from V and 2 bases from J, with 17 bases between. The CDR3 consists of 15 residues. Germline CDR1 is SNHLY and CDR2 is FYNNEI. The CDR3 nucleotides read TGTGCCAGCACCAGGCAGGATCTCGGGCAAGAGACCCAGTACTTC. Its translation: CASTRQDLGQETQYF.

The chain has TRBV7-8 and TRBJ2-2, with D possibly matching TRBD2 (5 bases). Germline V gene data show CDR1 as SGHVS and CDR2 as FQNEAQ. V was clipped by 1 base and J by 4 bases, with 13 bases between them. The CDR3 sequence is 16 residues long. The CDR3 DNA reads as TGTGCCAGCAGCTTAGACCCGGGAACACGCACCGGGGAGCTGTTTTTT. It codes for CASSLDPGTRTGELFF.